The 14 T cell receptor beta chains listed next were all sequenced from one sample in a study of T cells after yellow fever vaccination. From the 5' RACE reads, TCRdb called clonotypes with MiXCR, one entry per CDR3 protein. In the table there are about 310,000 distinct CDR3 sequences, more than 3% of which are singletons. This material consisted of PBMCs, taken on the day of the yellow fever booster vaccination. These receptors came from a man aged 18 to 30 who received the YFV17D yellow fever vaccine.

This clonotype was found many times. The chain carries TRBV5-1 and TRBJ2-1, with D possibly being TRBD2 (5 bases). CDR3 length equals 15 residues. V was trimmed by 4 bases and J by 6 bases, leaving 17 bases between them. Looked up from germline, CDR1 is SGHRS and CDR2 is YFSETQ. This CDR3 reads CASSQTGILPNEQFF. The CDR3 DNA reads as TGCGCCAGCAGCCAGACGGGGATTCTCCCCAATGAGCAGTTCTTC.

This clonotype was picked up many times. CDR3 region: CASSPDRWGDTEAFF. Written as DNA, the CDR3 is TGCGCCAGCAGCCCGGACAGGTGGGGCGACACTGAAGCTTTCTTT. V usage is TRBV5-1 and J usage is TRBJ1-1; 7 nucleotides match TRBD1. The CDR3 totals 15 residues. V lost 4 bases to trimming and J lost 3 bases; unmatched junction nucleotides: 9. Germline V gene sequence: CDR1 SGHRS, CDR2 YFSETQ. Together with reference TRBV5-1 and TRBJ1-1, the CDR3 gives the full variable domain: KAGVTQTPRYLIKTRGQQVTLSCSPISGHRSVSWYQQTPGQGLQFLFEYFSETQRNKGNFPGRFSGRQFSNSRSEMNVSTLELGDSALYLCASSPDRWGDTEAFFGQGTRLTVV.

In this sample, this clonotype turned up a few times. The chain is built from TRBV7-9 and TRBJ1-2; D is uncertain. The CDR3 sequence is 15 residues long. Germline V lookup: CDR1 SEHNR, CDR2 FQNEAQ (reference sequence). V was cut by 6 bases and J by 0 bases, with 14 bases left in between. This chain's CDR3 is CASRPDDKTNYGYTF. DNA of the CDR3: TGTGCCAGCAGACCCGATGACAAGACTAACTATGGCTACACCTTC.

This clonotype was detected ten times or more. The chain links TRBV20-1 to TRBJ2-3, with 8 bases lining up with TRBD2. The CDR3 has 13 residues. V trimming: 1 base; J trimming: 7 bases; junction bases outside the gene matches: 4. Germline-derived CDR1 and CDR2 are DFQATT and SNEGSKA (reference sequence). The CDR3 loop reads CSARAGGPYTQYF. The CDR3 DNA follows: TGCAGTGCTAGAGCGGGGGGGCCATATACGCAGTATTTT.

The genes are TRBV20-1 and TRBJ2-7; D possibly matches TRBD1 or TRBD2 (5 bases each). Trimming took 3 bases from V and 1 from J, leaving 16 bases between them. The CDR3 spans 15 residues. CDR1 DFQATT and CDR2 SNEGSKA come from the germline V gene (reference sequence). The DNA for the CDR3 is TGCAGTGCTAGTCCGCGACGGGGCTTTTCCTACGAGCAGTACTTC. Its protein is CSASPRRGFSYEQYF.

The rearrangement joins TRBV7-9 to TRBJ1-4; a weak D match, TRBD1 (6 bases). Trimming cost V 0 bases and J 5 bases, with 16 bases left between them. Germline V CDR1 and CDR2: SEHNR, FQNEAQ (reference sequence). The CDR3 is 17 amino acids. CDR3 in amino acids: CASSLAHGGPENEKLFF. The DNA for the CDR3 is TGTGCCAGCAGCTTAGCGCACGGGGGGCCGGAAAATGAAAAACTGTTTTTT. Supplemented by reference TRBV7-9 and TRBJ1-4, the full variable domain reads DTGVSQNPRHKITKRGQNVTFRCDPISEHNRLYWYRQTLGQGPEFLTYFQNEAQLEKSRLLSDRFSAERPKGSFSTLEIQRTEQGDSAMYLCASSLAHGGPENEKLFFGSGTQLSVL.

The chain combines TRBV12-3 or TRBV12-4 with TRBJ2-6; D is possibly TRBD1 (7 bases). V lost 6 bases and J 0 bases, leaving 24 bases between the germline ends. CDR3 length: 20 amino acids. CDR3 residues: CASRKSLGGTANSGANVLTF. Here the CDR3 DNA reads TGTGCCAGCAGGAAATCCCTCGGAGGGACAGCGAACTCTGGGGCCAACGTCCTGACTTTC.

The chain combines TRBV7-6 with TRBJ2-3; TRBD2 aligns across 14 bases. Germline V gene data show CDR1 as SGHVS and CDR2 as FNYEAQ. V lost 5 bases, J lost 3 bases, and 7 bases stayed unmatched. The CDR3 loop spans 17 amino acids. CDR3 sequence: CASSTAGTSGGTDTQYF. CDR3 nucleotide sequence: TGTGCCAGCAGCACAGCCGGGACTAGCGGGGGAACAGATACGCAGTATTTT.

This clonotype showed up just a few times. J is TRBJ2-1 and V is TRBV5-6; possible D gene TRBD1, 5 bases. The CDR3 has 14 amino acids. CDR1 SGHDT and CDR2 YYEEEE come from the germline V gene. The ends were cut back, 5 bases at V and 0 bases at J, with 9 bases in the middle. The CDR3 protein is CASSKDISYNEQFF. As DNA, the CDR3 is TGTGCCAGCAGTAAGGACATCTCCTACAATGAGCAGTTCTTC. Combining the CDR3 with reference TRBV5-6 and TRBJ2-1 gives the whole variable domain DAGVTQSPTHLIKTRGQQVTLRCSPKSGHDTVSWYQQALGQGPQFIFQYYEEEERQRGNFPDRFSGHQFPNYSSELNVNALLLGDSALYLCASSKDISYNEQFFGPGTRLTVL.

The sample holds a few counts of this clonotype. A junction end diverges from the germline sequence, so it may reflect a read error. The chain couples TRBV5-1 to TRBJ1-3; D is uncertain. CDR3 size: 16 residues. Germline CDR1 SGHRS, CDR2 YFSETQ. This chain's CDR3 is CASSLFQASSGDTIYF. The CDR3 coding sequence is TGCGCCAGCAGCTTGTTTCAGGCCAGCTCTGGAGACACCATATATTTT.

This chain uses TRBV29-1 with TRBJ1-2, with D tentatively TRBD1 (6 bases). The V gene's germline CDR1 is SQVTM and CDR2 ANQGSEA. V was cut by 4 bases and J by 8 bases, with 11 bases left in between. CDR3 length equals 11 residues. In nucleotides, the CDR3 is TGCAGCGTTGCAGGGGACGGAGGCTACACCTTC. As protein: CSVAGDGGYTF.

The sample holds many counts of this clonotype. This sequence joins TRBV20-1 and TRBJ2-7; a weak D match, TRBD2 (5 bases). The CDR3 sequence is 14 residues long. Trimming left V 7 bases short and J 5 bases short, with 21 bases between. CDR1 is DFQATT and CDR2 is SNEGSKA in the germline V gene (reference sequence). CDR3 sequence reads: CSVEAGIGVDEQYF. In nucleotides, the CDR3 is TGCAGTGTCGAGGCCGGGATAGGTGTGGACGAGCAGTACTTC.

The rearrangement links TRBV12-3 or TRBV12-4 to TRBJ2-7, with D possibly TRBD2 on 5 matching bases. The CDR3 is made up of 14 amino acids. V was cut by 10 bases and J by 0 bases, with 16 bases left in between. The DNA for the CDR3 is TGTGCCACAACTACCGGGATCCACTCCTACGAGCAGTACTTC. This sequence encodes CATTTGIHSYEQYF.

This clonotype was detected a few times. V gene TRBV7-9 combines with J gene TRBJ2-5; weak D call: TRBD1 (6 bases). The V and J ends lost 2 bases and 5 bases respectively, with 21 bases between them. The CDR3 covers 17 residues. The germline CDR1 and CDR2 sequences are SEHNR and FQNEAQ (reference sequence). The CDR3 reads CASSLPRAGAQGETQYF. DNA for the CDR3: TGTGCCAGCAGCTTACCCAGAGCCGGGGCCCAGGGGGAGACCCAGTACTTC.